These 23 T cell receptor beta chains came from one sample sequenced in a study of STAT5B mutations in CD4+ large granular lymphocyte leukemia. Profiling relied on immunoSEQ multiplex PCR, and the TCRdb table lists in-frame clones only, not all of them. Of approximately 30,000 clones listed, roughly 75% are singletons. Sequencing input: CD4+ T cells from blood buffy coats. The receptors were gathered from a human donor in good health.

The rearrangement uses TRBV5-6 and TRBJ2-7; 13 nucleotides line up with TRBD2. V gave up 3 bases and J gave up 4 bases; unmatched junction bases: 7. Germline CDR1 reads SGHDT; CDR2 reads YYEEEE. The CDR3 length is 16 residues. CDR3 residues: CASSSTSGRARYEQYF. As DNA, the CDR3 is TGTGCCAGCAGCTCCACTAGCGGGAGGGCCCGGTACGAGCAGTACTTC.

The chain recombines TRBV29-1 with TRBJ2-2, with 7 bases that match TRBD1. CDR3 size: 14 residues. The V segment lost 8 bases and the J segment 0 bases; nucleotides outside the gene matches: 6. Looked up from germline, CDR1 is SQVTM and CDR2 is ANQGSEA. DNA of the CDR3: TGCAGCACTAGGACAGGAACGAACACCGGGGAGCTGTTTTTT. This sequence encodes CSTRTGTNTGELFF.

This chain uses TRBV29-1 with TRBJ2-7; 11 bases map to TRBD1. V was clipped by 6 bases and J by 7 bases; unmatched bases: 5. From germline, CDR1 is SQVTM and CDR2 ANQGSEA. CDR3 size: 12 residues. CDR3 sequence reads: CSVGQGAEEQYF. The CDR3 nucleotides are TGCAGCGTCGGACAGGGGGCGGAGGAGCAGTACTTC.

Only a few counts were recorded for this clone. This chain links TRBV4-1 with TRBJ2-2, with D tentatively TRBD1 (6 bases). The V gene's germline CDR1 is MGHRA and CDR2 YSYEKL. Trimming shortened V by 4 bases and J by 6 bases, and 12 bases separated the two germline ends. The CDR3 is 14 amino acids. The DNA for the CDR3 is TGCGCCAGCAGCCGCACAGGGTACGCCGGGGAGCTGTTTTTT. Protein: CASSRTGYAGELFF.

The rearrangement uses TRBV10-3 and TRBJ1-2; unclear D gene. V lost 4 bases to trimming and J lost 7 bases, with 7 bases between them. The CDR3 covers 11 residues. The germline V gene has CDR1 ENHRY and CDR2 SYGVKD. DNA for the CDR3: TGTGCCATCAGTGGGATCTCTGGCTACACCTTC. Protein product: CAISGISGYTF.

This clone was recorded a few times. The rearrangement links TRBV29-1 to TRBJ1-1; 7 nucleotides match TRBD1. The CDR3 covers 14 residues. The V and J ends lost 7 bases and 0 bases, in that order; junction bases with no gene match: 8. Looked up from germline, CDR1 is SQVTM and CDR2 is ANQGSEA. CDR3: CSALSTGLNTEAFF. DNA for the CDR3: TGCAGCGCCCTCTCGACAGGGCTGAACACTGAAGCTTTCTTT.

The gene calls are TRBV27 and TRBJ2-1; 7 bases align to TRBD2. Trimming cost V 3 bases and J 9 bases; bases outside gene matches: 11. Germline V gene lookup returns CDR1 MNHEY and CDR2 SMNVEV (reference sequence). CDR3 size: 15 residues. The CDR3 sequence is CASSFQPGTNSEQFF. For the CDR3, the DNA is TGTGCCAGCAGTTTCCAACCCGGGACTAACAGTGAGCAGTTCTTC.

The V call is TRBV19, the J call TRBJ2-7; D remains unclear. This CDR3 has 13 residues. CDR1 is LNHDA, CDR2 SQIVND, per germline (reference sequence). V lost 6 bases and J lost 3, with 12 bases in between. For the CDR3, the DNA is TGTGCCAGTAGCCCCGGCTCCTTCTACGAGCAGTACTTC. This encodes CASSPGSFYEQYF.

Written as DNA, the CDR3 is TGTGCCAGTAGTCGGGACATCAATCAGCCCCAGCATTTT. Its translation is CASSRDINQPQHF. The chain carries TRBV19 and TRBJ1-5, with a possible D match to TRBD1 (6 bases). The length of the CDR3 is 13 residues. CDR1 is LNHDA, CDR2 SQIVND, per germline (reference sequence). Between the trimmed V and J ends, which lost 5 bases and 3 bases, there was a span of 8 bases. The entire variable domain, with the rest obtained from reference TRBV19 and TRBJ1-5, is as follows: DGGITQSPKYLFRKEGQNVTLSCEQNLNHDAMYWYRQDPGQGLRLIYYSQIVNDFQKGDIAEGYSVSREKKESFPLTVTSAQKNPTAFYLCASSRDINQPQHFGDGTRLSIL.

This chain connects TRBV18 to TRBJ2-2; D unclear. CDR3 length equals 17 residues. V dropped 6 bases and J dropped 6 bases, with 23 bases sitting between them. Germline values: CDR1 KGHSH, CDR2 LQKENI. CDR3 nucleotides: TGTGCCAGCTCGAACCGTGGGCGAATCGAAGGCGCCGGGGAGCTGTTTTTT. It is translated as CASSNRGRIEGAGELFF.

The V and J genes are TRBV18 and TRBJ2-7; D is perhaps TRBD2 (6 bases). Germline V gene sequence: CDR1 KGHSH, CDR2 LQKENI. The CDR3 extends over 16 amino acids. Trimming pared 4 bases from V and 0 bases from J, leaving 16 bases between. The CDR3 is CASSRQFAGSSYEQYF. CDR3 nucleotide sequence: TGTGCCAGCTCACGCCAATTCGCGGGAAGCTCCTACGAGCAGTACTTC.

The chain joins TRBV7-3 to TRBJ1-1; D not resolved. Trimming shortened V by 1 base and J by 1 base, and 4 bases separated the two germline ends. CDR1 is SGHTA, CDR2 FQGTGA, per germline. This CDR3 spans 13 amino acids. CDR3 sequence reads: CASSLRQNTEAFF. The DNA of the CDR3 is TGTGCCAGCAGCTTAAGACAGAACACTGAAGCTTTCTTT.

CDR3 loop: CASRIGGEQYF. In DNA, the CDR3 is TGCGCCAGCAGGATAGGAGGCGAGCAGTACTTC. The rearrangement joins TRBV5-1 to TRBJ2-7, with a tentative D call TRBD2 (5 bases). Trimming removed 5 bases at V and 6 bases at J, with 9 bases between. The germline gives CDR1 SGHRS, CDR2 YFSETQ. The CDR3 is made up of 11 amino acids.

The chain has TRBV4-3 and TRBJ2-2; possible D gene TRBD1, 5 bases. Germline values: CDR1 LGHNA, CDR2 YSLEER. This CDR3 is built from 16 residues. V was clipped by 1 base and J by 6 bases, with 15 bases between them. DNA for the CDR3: TGCGCCAGCAGCCAAGGGGCAGGGTTCAAGTCCGGGGAGCTGTTTTTT. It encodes CASSQGAGFKSGELFF.

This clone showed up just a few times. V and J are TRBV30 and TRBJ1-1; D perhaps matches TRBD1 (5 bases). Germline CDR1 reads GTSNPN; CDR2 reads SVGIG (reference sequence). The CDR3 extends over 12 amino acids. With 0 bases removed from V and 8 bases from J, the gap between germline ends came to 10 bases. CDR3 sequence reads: CAWSVGETEAFF. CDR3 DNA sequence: TGTGCCTGGAGTGTAGGGGAGACCGAAGCTTTCTTT.

In nucleotides, the CDR3 is TGCGCCAGCAGCCTAGGGACTCCGCCCGGGGAGCTGTTTTTT. Protein product: CASSLGTPPGELFF. The chain employs TRBV5-1 and TRBJ2-2, with TRBD2 as a possible D gene (6 bases). Looked up from germline, CDR1 is SGHRS and CDR2 is YFSETQ. The V end lost 4 bases, the J end lost 6 bases, and 13 bases lay between the germline ends. This CDR3 spans 14 amino acids.

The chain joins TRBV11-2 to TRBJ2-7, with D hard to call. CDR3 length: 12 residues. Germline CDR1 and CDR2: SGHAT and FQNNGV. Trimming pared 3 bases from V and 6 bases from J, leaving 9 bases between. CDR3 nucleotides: TGTGCCAGCAGCTTCGTCGGTTTCGAGCAGTACTTC. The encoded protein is CASSFVGFEQYF.

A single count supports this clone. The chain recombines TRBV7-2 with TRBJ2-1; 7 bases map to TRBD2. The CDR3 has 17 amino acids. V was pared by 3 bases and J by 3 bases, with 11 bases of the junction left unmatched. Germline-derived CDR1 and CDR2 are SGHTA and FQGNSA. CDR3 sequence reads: CASSFRPTSAIYNEQFF. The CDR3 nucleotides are TGTGCCAGCAGCTTCAGGCCTACTAGCGCAATCTACAATGAGCAGTTCTTC.

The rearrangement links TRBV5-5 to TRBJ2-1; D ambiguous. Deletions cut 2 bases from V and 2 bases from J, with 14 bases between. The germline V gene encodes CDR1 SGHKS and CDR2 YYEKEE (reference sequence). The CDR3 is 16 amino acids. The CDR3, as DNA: TGTGCCAGCAGCTTCTCCTACGGGTTCCCCTACAATGAGCAGTTCTTC. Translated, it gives CASSFSYGFPYNEQFF. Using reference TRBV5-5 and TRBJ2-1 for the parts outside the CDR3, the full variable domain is DAGVTQSPTHLIKTRGQQVTLRCSPISGHKSVSWYQQVLGQGPQFIFQYYEKEERGRGNFPDRFSARQFPNYSSELNVNALLLGDSALYLCASSFSYGFPYNEQFFGPGTRLTVL.

CDR3 bases: TGTGCCAGCAGCTTACGGGACACCGGCCCCTACGAGCAGTACTTC. Translation gives CASSLRDTGPYEQYF. This rearrangement joins TRBV7-8 to TRBJ2-7; the D gene is possibly TRBD1 (6 bases). Germline V lookup: CDR1 SGHVS, CDR2 FQNEAQ. Trimming left V 2 bases short and J 2 bases short, with 13 bases between. The CDR3 totals 15 residues.

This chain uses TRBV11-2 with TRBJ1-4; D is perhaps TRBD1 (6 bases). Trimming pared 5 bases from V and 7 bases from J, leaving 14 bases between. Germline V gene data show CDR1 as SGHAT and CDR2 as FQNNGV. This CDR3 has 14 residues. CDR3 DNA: TGTGCCAGCAGCCCGAGGGGGAAAGGTGAAAAACTGTTTTTT. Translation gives CASSPRGKGEKLFF.

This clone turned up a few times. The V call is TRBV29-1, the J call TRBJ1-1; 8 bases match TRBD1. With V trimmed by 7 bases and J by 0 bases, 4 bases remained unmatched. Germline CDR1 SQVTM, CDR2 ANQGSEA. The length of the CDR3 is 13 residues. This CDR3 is CSGRQGMNTEAFF. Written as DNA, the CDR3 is TGCAGCGGGAGACAGGGGATGAACACTGAAGCTTTCTTT. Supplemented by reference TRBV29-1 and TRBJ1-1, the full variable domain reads SAVISQKPSRDICQRGTSLTIQCQVDSQVTMMFWYRQQPGQSLTLIATANQGSEATYESGFVIDKFPISRPNLTFSTLTVSNMSPEDSSIYLCSGRQGMNTEAFFGQGTRLTVV.

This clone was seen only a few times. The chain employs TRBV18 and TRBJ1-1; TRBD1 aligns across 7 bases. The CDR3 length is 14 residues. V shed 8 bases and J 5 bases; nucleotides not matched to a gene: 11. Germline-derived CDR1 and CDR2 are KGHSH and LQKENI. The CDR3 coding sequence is TGTGCCAGCCAAAGACAGGGCTCGGGTACTGAAGCTTTCTTT. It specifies CASQRQGSGTEAFF.